One sample yielded the 7 T cell receptor beta chains listed below, sequenced in a study of T cell responses to AZD1222 COVID-19 vaccine. Here immunoSEQ multiplex PCR was the method, and the copy in TCRdb shows in-frame clones only, minus some. The sample lists roughly 110,000 clones, 75% to 95% seen once, with less than 7.5% in the top ten. Specimen: peripheral blood, collected 28 days after the second AZD1222 dose. Receptors originate from an adult who received the AZD1222 COVID-19 vaccine.

The chain couples TRBV19 to TRBJ1-5, with D perhaps TRBD1 (6 bases). Trimming pared 6 bases from V and 5 bases from J, leaving 17 bases between. The CDR3 extends over 15 amino acids. Germline CDR1 LNHDA, CDR2 SQIVND (reference sequence). CDR3 sequence reads: CASRQQGEMDQPQHF. In DNA form, the CDR3 reads TGTGCCAGTAGGCAACAGGGTGAGATGGATCAGCCCCAGCATTTT. The variable domain in full, with the rest retrieved from reference TRBV19 and TRBJ1-5, is DGGITQSPKYLFRKEGQNVTLSCEQNLNHDAMYWYRQDPGQGLRLIYYSQIVNDFQKGDIAEGYSVSREKKESFPLTVTSAQKNPTAFYLCASRQQGEMDQPQHFGDGTRLSIL.

CDR3 coding DNA: TGTGCCATCAGCGGACAGGAGGGAATCACCTACGAGCAGTACTTC. Translation: CAISGQEGITYEQYF. The chain recombines TRBV10-3 with TRBJ2-7; perhaps TRBD1 as D (7 bases). Germline assignment: CDR1 ENHRY and CDR2 SYGVKD. V was shortened by 6 bases and J by 2 bases, with 17 bases between the two germline ends. This CDR3 has 15 amino acids.

Only one count was recorded for this clone. The gene calls are TRBV30 and TRBJ1-3; no reliable D call. The CDR3 has 14 amino acids. From germline, CDR1 is GTSNPN and CDR2 SVGIG (reference sequence). V lost 8 bases to trimming and J lost 2 bases, with 16 bases between them. The chain's CDR3 is CATENTGTGNTIYF. The CDR3 coding sequence is TGTGCCACGGAGAACACGGGGACTGGAAACACCATATATTTT.

This chain uses TRBV27 with TRBJ1-5; 7 bases match TRBD1. There are 15 residues in the CDR3. V shed 4 bases and J 6 bases; nucleotides not matched to a gene: 9. Germline V gene lookup returns CDR1 MNHEY and CDR2 SMNVEV (reference sequence). The CDR3 bases are TGTGCCAGCAGTTGGACAGGAGAATTTGGTCAGCCCCAGCATTTT. Its protein product is CASSWTGEFGQPQHF.

This clone was detected only once. This chain joins TRBV14 and TRBJ2-1; 12 positions match TRBD2. Germline V lookup: CDR1 SGHDN, CDR2 FVKESK. Trimming removed 0 bases from V and 8 bases from J; junction bases left unmatched: 8. The CDR3 has 17 amino acids. The CDR3 reads CASSQDRLAGGPDEQFF. In DNA form, the CDR3 reads TGTGCCAGCAGCCAAGATCGTCTAGCGGGGGGGCCAGATGAGCAGTTCTTC.

The V call is TRBV30, the J call TRBJ2-7; D may be TRBD1 (6 bases). V lost 0 bases, J lost 0 bases, and 9 bases lay in between. The germline V gene has CDR1 GTSNPN and CDR2 SVGIG (reference sequence). This CDR3 is 14 amino acids long. The CDR3 DNA reads TGTGCCTGGAGTGTAGGGGGAAGCTCCTACGAGCAGTACTTC. Amino acids: CAWSVGGSSYEQYF.

The rearrangement links TRBV5-6 to TRBJ2-7, with 7 positions matching TRBD1. The CDR3 has 19 amino acids. Per germline, CDR1 SGHDT and CDR2 YYEEEE. Unmatched junction bases numbered 19, after V lost 0 bases and J lost 4 bases. The DNA for the CDR3 is TGTGCCAGCAGCTTGGCGGGTGGGGCGCTACAGGGGCTTCGGTACGAGCAGTACTTC. This gives the protein CASSLAGGALQGLRYEQYF. The full variable domain, with the rest looked up from reference TRBV5-6 and TRBJ2-7, is DAGVTQSPTHLIKTRGQQVTLRCSPKSGHDTVSWYQQALGQGPQFIFQYYEEEERQRGNFPDRFSGHQFPNYSSELNVNALLLGDSALYLCASSLAGGALQGLRYEQYFGPGTRLTVT.